This T cell receptor beta chain was sequenced during a study of pediatric ulcerative colitis (dated by TCRdb to the late 2010s). Study-wide context: About seven ulcerative colitis patients had pancolitis and two had left-sided colitis, with histology consistent with ulcerative colitis in all. Under 10 newly diagnosed, treatment-naive pediatric ulcerative colitis patients and a few non-IBD control children each provided paired blood and rectal samples. Using the Pediatric Ulcerative Colitis Activity Index, a couple of patients were classed as having mild disease, four as having moderate disease and three as having acute severe colitis.

Using the immunoSEQ TRB Survey service, rearranged CDR3 beta regions were amplified from genomic DNA with multiplex V and J primers. To keep sequencing depth the same across samples, survey-level depth of up to 500,000 reads per sample was applied. The libraries were purified, combined into pools and sequenced with Illumina technology. The authors' pipeline ran thus. Productive clonality, sample overlap, pairwise scatters, CDR3 beta length, V/D/J gene usage and productiveness were all assessed with the immunoSEQ online tools. Alongside Shannon and Simpson indices, calculated diversity was computed as the number of unique rearrangements divided by total templates, multiplied by 100. Z-score normalized data were analyzed by principal component analysis with the R prcomp function and the ggbiplot package. Blood-rectal clonal overlap within each subject was quantified with Morisita's index. The immuneACCESS repertoire file appears here via TCRdb, limited to in-frame rearrangements. These files lack a portion of the clones; in checked studies, under half of the deficit traces to unresolved V genes, and the cause of the others is not known. For V, J and clone size, that table is used; D and trimming come from the DNA. This sample holds tens of thousands of clones; roughly 72% were observed only once. The ten most abundant clones make up about 0.74% of the sample.

What the work shows at the level of the full study, not this receptor alone: Two rectal CDR3 clonotypes were present in all ulcerative colitis patients and in none of the controls. For technical reasons, blood samples from a couple of patients gave substantially fewer templates, and these samples were excluded from the blood-rectal overlap analysis. Features of the rectal repertoire distinguished controls, mild-moderate colitis patients and acute severe colitis patients, and in acute severe colitis, rectal diversity was reduced because of clonal expansions. Autologous blood-rectal clonal overlap was significantly higher in ulcerative colitis patients than in controls, suggesting increased T cell trafficking to inflamed tissue. Blood-derived T cells may have been included in the rectal pinch biopsies, particularly in patients with overt colitis. The healthy control group was small, with only a few individuals. Because repertoires came from total lymphocyte DNA, patterns in rare subsets such as regulatory T cells may not be reflected.

During colonoscopy, one to two pinch biopsies were obtained from the rectum for research purposes. Ulcerative colitis patients had received no immunosuppressive medication before the diagnostic colonoscopy. Before DNA isolation, rectal biopsies were subjected to proteinase K digestion. The Wizard kit (Promega) was used to extract genomic DNA from both blood and intestinal samples. This clone was seen a single time. The antigen it recognizes is unknown. Per-base qualities were not stored, and no clone one base away is much larger. The sequence was obtained from a boy aged 10-17 years with moderate ulcerative colitis. Sequencing was performed on gut tissue.

The DNA is as follows: TGTGCCAGCAGTTCTGGGCCCCACAATGAGCAGTTCTTC. Translated, it gives CASSSGPHNEQFF. The V gene is TRBV6-1 and the J gene is TRBJ2-1; the D gene cannot be named for sure. There are 13 amino acids in the CDR3, from cysteine to phenylalanine inclusive. Only CDR3 DNA remains: 39 bases, in frame from the first base. CDR1 MNHNS and CDR2 SASEGT were looked up in the germline V gene. The V and J ends are trimmed by 5 bases and 5 bases, leaving 10 bases between them.